The 31 T cell receptor beta chains reported below all come from one sample, sequenced in a study of blood T cell repertoires in COVID-19. Clones were read by immunoSEQ multiplex PCR, and TCRdb kept only the in-frame ones, dropping some. The sample yields around 250,000 clones, roughly 88% seen once. Sequenced: peripheral blood. All receptors derive from an elderly woman with COVID-19, enrolled during active disease.

This clone is a singleton in its sample. The gene calls are TRBV18 and TRBJ1-2, with 12 bases identical to TRBD1. V dropped 4 bases and J dropped 6; count of bases not matched to a gene: 21. The germline V gene has CDR1 KGHSH and CDR2 LQKENI. This CDR3 contains 20 residues. The CDR3: CASSRGLAAGTGGNEDGYTF. The CDR3 DNA reads TGTGCCAGCTCACGGGGGCTCGCCGCCGGGACAGGGGGCAATGAGGATGGCTACACCTTC.

The chain has TRBV19 and TRBJ1-5; D is unclear. Germline CDR1 and CDR2: LNHDA and SQIVND (reference sequence). V shed 0 bases and J shed 0 bases, with 6 bases lying between them. The CDR3 is 15 residues long. The CDR3 nucleotides are TGTGCCAGTAGTATAGAGGGCTATAGCAATCAGCCCCAGCATTTT. Protein product: CASSIEGYSNQPQHF.

This rearrangement joins TRBV18 to TRBJ2-1; 9 bases map to TRBD1. Looked up from germline, CDR1 is KGHSH and CDR2 is LQKENI. V trimming: 4 bases; J trimming: 8 bases; junction bases outside the gene matches: 15. This CDR3 spans 17 amino acids. The CDR3 nucleotides read TGTGCCAGCTCACTCTCCCTGCCGGGACAGGGTTTTGATGAGCAGTTCTTC. It yields the protein CASSLSLPGQGFDEQFF.

In its sample, this clone was seen a few times. The chain has TRBV9 and TRBJ1-5; D perhaps matches TRBD1 (5 bases). The CDR3 spans 14 residues. The V gene's germline CDR1 is SGDLS and CDR2 YYNGEE. Trimming left V 2 bases short and J 2 bases short, with 8 bases between. The CDR3 sequence: CASSVGGGNQPQHF. The CDR3 nucleotides read TGTGCCAGCAGCGTGGGGGGTGGCAATCAGCCCCAGCATTTT.

This chain connects TRBV5-5 to TRBJ1-5; no definite D call. Trimming left V 0 bases short and J 6 bases short, with 10 bases between. This CDR3 contains 14 residues. CDR1 and CDR2 (germline): SGHKS, YYEKEE (reference sequence). Written as DNA, the CDR3 is TGTGCCAGCAGCTTGGATCGGGTGGGTCAGCCCCAGCATTTT. It codes for CASSLDRVGQPQHF.

The chain has TRBV28 and TRBJ1-5; TRBD1 agrees at 8 bases. Germline V gene data show CDR1 as MDHEN and CDR2 as SYDVKM. V shed 5 bases, J shed 4 bases, and the junction held 7 bases outside the gene matches. CDR3 size: 15 residues. For the CDR3, the DNA is TGTGCCAGCAGTAATCCGGGACAGGCTAATCAGCCCCAGCATTTT. Amino acid sequence: CASSNPGQANQPQHF.

V and J are TRBV9 and TRBJ2-7; TRBD2 matches at 12 bases. The CDR3 consists of 14 residues. Trimming at V came to 4 bases and at J to 3 bases, leaving 2 bases not matched to a gene. CDR1 and CDR2 from the germline V gene are SGDLS and YYNGEE. CDR3 region: CASSPTSGGYEQYV. For the CDR3, the DNA is TGTGCCAGCAGCCCGACTAGCGGGGGCTACGAGCAGTACGTC.

This chain uses TRBV4-1 with TRBJ2-7, with 8 bases identical to TRBD1. This CDR3 spans 16 amino acids. V shed 3 bases, J shed 3 bases, and the junction held 10 bases outside the gene matches. The germline CDR1 and CDR2 sequences are MGHRA and YSYEKL. DNA of the CDR3: TGCGCCAGCAGCCACCCTTCTGGACAGGGAGGCTACGAGCAGTACTTC. This codes for CASSHPSGQGGYEQYF.

This chain joins TRBV6-5 and TRBJ2-7, with D maybe TRBD1 (5 bases). The CDR3 is 12 amino acids. V lost 8 bases and J 6 bases, leaving 14 bases between the germline ends. Germline-derived CDR1 and CDR2 are MNHEY and SVGAGI. The CDR3 protein is CASGRQGSEQYF. CDR3 in DNA: TGTGCCAGCGGCCGGCAGGGCTCCGAGCAGTACTTC.

The chain combines TRBV5-1 with TRBJ2-2; D might be TRBD2 (6 bases). The CDR3 covers 15 residues. Per the germline V gene, CDR1 is SGHRS and CDR2 is YFSETQ. V lost 4 bases and J lost 4, with 14 bases in between. The CDR3 protein is CASSIGTFSTGELFF. The CDR3 DNA reads as TGCGCCAGCAGCATAGGGACTTTTTCCACCGGGGAGCTGTTTTTT.

Note on this clone: Other DNA variants within this sample encode the same CDR3. V usage is TRBV11-2 and J usage is TRBJ2-5; TRBD2 matches 11 bases. The germline gives CDR1 SGHAT, CDR2 FQNNGV. Trimming removed 5 bases from V and 5 bases from J; junction bases left unmatched: 4. The CDR3 totals 14 residues. The CDR3 nucleotides read TGTGCCAGCAGCCTTAGCGGGGGGGCCGAGACCCAGTACTTC. Its protein is CASSLSGGAETQYF.

DNA of the CDR3: TGTGCCAGCAGTGAAGGGAAGGGGGCGACCTATGGCTACACCTTC. Translating gives CASSEGKGATYGYTF. This chain uses TRBV6-1 with TRBJ1-2; 7 bases are shared with TRBD1. With V trimmed by 1 base and J by 4 bases, 6 bases remained unmatched. CDR3 length equals 15 residues. CDR1 and CDR2 (germline): MNHNS, SASEGT.

The chain couples TRBV4-1 to TRBJ2-7; 14 bases fit TRBD2. This CDR3 region has 16 residues. Germline assignment: CDR1 MGHRA and CDR2 YSYEKL. Losses at the gene ends were 4 bases for V and 3 bases for J; bases not matched to a gene: 5. Here the CDR3 DNA reads TGCGCCAGCAGCCTCGATGGGACTAGCGGGAGCTACGAGCAGTACTTC. Translating it yields CASSLDGTSGSYEQYF.

This rearrangement joins TRBV6-6 to TRBJ2-7; TRBD2 might be the D (5 bases). Germline CDR1 is MNHNY and CDR2 is SVGAGI (reference sequence). CDR3 size: 13 residues. V was cut by 0 bases and J by 3 bases, with 6 bases left in between. CDR3 amino acids: CASSYSRGYEQYV. CDR3 coding DNA: TGTGCCAGCAGTTACTCACGGGGCTACGAGCAGTACGTC.

This chain uses TRBV10-3 with TRBJ2-5; D may be TRBD1 (5 bases). The V end was cut by 2 bases, the J end by 4 bases, with 5 bases between. Germline V CDR1 and CDR2: ENHRY, SYGVKD. The CDR3 loop spans 12 amino acids. CDR3 amino acids: CAISEQGETQYF. The CDR3 region has the DNA TGTGCCATCAGTGAGCAGGGAGAGACCCAGTACTTC.

This clone was recorded a few times. The chain carries TRBV6-5 and TRBJ2-6; perhaps TRBD1 as D (5 bases). Looked up from germline, CDR1 is MNHEY and CDR2 is SVGAGI. The CDR3 is made up of 15 amino acids. Trimming shortened V by 8 bases and J by 2 bases, and 13 bases separated the two germline ends. CDR3 residues: CASRTGGTGANVLTF. For the CDR3, the DNA is TGTGCCAGCCGCACAGGCGGAACTGGGGCCAACGTCCTGACTTTC.

J is TRBJ1-1 and V is TRBV20-1, with D possibly TRBD1 on 5 matching bases. The CDR3 is 11 amino acids. Per the germline V gene, CDR1 is DFQATT and CDR2 is SNEGSKA (reference sequence). Trimming pared 4 bases from V and 7 bases from J, leaving 10 bases between. The CDR3 DNA sequence: TGCAGTGCTACTCGGGGGGGTGAAGCTTTCTTT. Translation gives CSATRGGEAFF.

This clone was recorded a few times. V usage is TRBV27 and J usage is TRBJ1-2; tentatively, D is TRBD1 (6 bases). CDR3 length: 17 residues. CDR1 and CDR2 (germline): MNHEY, SMNVEV (reference sequence). V was cut by 3 bases and J by 7 bases, with 24 bases left in between. CDR3 nucleotides: TGTGCCAGCAGTTTGGTCCAGCTAAGGGGGAATTACGGTGGCTACACCTTC. The encoded protein is CASSLVQLRGNYGGYTF.

The CDR3 spells CAWRGSGYGTDTQYF. In nucleotides, the CDR3 is TGTGCCTGGAGAGGGAGCGGGTATGGCACAGATACGCAGTATTTT. V usage is TRBV30 and J usage is TRBJ2-3; possible D gene TRBD2, 6 bases. In germline, CDR1 is GTSNPN, CDR2 SVGIG (reference sequence). This CDR3 has 15 residues. V was shortened by 3 bases and J by 1 base, with 14 bases between the two germline ends. Supplemented by reference TRBV30 and TRBJ2-3, the full variable domain reads SQTIHQWPATLVQPVGSPLSLECTVEGTSNPNLYWYRQAAGRGLQLLFYSVGIGQISSEVPQNLSASRPQDRQFILSSKKLLLSDSGFYLCAWRGSGYGTDTQYFGPGTRLTVL.

The chain employs TRBV6-5 and TRBJ1-2, with TRBD1 matching over 9 bases. Germline assignment: CDR1 MNHEY and CDR2 SVGAGI. With V trimmed by 5 bases and J by 5 bases, 9 bases remained unmatched. This CDR3 spans 15 amino acids. CDR3 amino acids: CASSPGTGTNYGYTF. The CDR3 bases are TGTGCCAGCAGTCCCGGGACAGGGACCAATTATGGCTACACCTTC.

V usage is TRBV30 and J usage is TRBJ2-3; 9 positions agree with TRBD2. This CDR3 has 17 amino acids. Unmatched junction bases numbered 14, after V lost 1 base and J lost 6 bases. The V gene's germline CDR1 is GTSNPN and CDR2 SVGIG (reference sequence). CDR3 bases: TGTGCCTGGAGTGACGGAGCTAGCGGGGACGTTCCCGATACGCAGTATTTT. This sequence encodes CAWSDGASGDVPDTQYF.

This clone was recorded once. V and J are TRBV18 and TRBJ1-2, with a possible D match to TRBD1 (5 bases). CDR3 size: 15 residues. Per germline, CDR1 KGHSH and CDR2 LQKENI. The ends were cut back, 5 bases at V and 8 bases at J, with 21 bases in the middle. The CDR3 DNA follows: TGTGCCAGCTCAGAAATAATGAAGGAGGGGCAAGGCTACACCTTC. It translates to CASSEIMKEGQGYTF.

The V and J genes are TRBV6-1 and TRBJ1-6, with D unclear. V was cut by 2 bases and J by 9 bases, with 8 bases left in between. This CDR3 is 13 amino acids long. In germline, CDR1 is MNHNS, CDR2 SASEGT. The DNA for the CDR3 is TGTGCCAGCAGTGAAAGCATTGGTTCACCCCTCCACTTT. This sequence encodes CASSESIGSPLHF.

This chain joins TRBV20-1 and TRBJ1-4; TRBD1 agrees at 7 bases. Germline-derived CDR1 and CDR2 are DFQATT and SNEGSKA (reference sequence). The V gene end was trimmed by 3 bases and the J gene end by 3 bases; junction bases not matched to a gene: 4. The CDR3 contains 14 residues. The CDR3 bases are TGCAGTGCTAGTACCGGGACAGCTAATGAAAAACTGTTTTTT. This encodes CSASTGTANEKLFF.

This chain links TRBV18 with TRBJ2-2; D unclear. CDR3 length: 16 residues. Trimming stripped 3 bases from V and 2 bases from J, with 13 bases between. Germline V gene lookup returns CDR1 KGHSH and CDR2 LQKENI. CDR3 bases: TGTGCCAGCTCACCTTATACAAAGTCAAACACCGGGGAGCTGTTTTTT. Its protein product is CASSPYTKSNTGELFF.

The chain couples TRBV5-1 to TRBJ2-5; perhaps TRBD2 as D (7 bases). V lost 3 bases to trimming and J lost 6 bases, with 21 bases between them. The germline CDR1 and CDR2 sequences are SGHRS and YFSETQ. The CDR3 length is 16 residues. Here the CDR3 reads CASSWRGEGQRKTQYF. CDR3 bases: TGCGCCAGCAGCTGGCGTGGGGAGGGACAAAGAAAGACCCAGTACTTC.

The chain has TRBV7-8 and TRBJ2-1; TRBD2 matches 12 bases. The CDR3 is made up of 17 amino acids. Losses at the gene ends were 1 base for V and 7 bases for J; bases not matched to a gene: 8. From germline, CDR1 is SGHVS and CDR2 FQNEAQ. The CDR3 protein is CASSLVGASGGVNEQFF. The CDR3, as DNA: TGTGCCAGCAGCTTAGTTGGGGCTAGCGGGGGGGTGAATGAGCAGTTCTTC.

A single count supports this clone. Written as DNA, the CDR3 is TGTGCCAGCAGCTTAATGTGGGCCTCCTACAATGAGCAGTTCTTC. Translation: CASSLMWASYNEQFF. The chain uses TRBV7-2 and TRBJ2-1, with D uncertain. This CDR3 has 15 residues. CDR1 and CDR2 (germline): SGHTA, FQGNSA. The V end lost 2 bases, the J end lost 0 bases, and 8 bases lay between the germline ends.

The chain recombines TRBV18 with TRBJ2-1; 7 nucleotides agree with TRBD1. The CDR3 loop spans 15 amino acids. Germline values: CDR1 KGHSH, CDR2 LQKENI. Germline trimming cut 2 bases from V and 6 bases from J; bases unmatched to any gene: 7. The CDR3 spells CASSPGTVELNEQFF. The CDR3 bases are TGTGCCAGCTCACCAGGGACAGTCGAACTCAATGAGCAGTTCTTC.

The chain uses TRBV5-6 and TRBJ1-1; TRBD1 matches at 7 bases. This CDR3 contains 12 residues. CDR1 SGHDT and CDR2 YYEEEE come from the germline V gene. After removal of 4 bases from V and 10 bases from J, the junction contained 7 bases not matched to a gene. CDR3 in amino acids: CASSATGIRAFF. The CDR3, as DNA: TGTGCCAGCAGCGCGACAGGGATTAGAGCTTTCTTT.

V and J are TRBV28 and TRBJ2-2; the D gene is possibly TRBD2 (5 bases). Germline-derived CDR1 and CDR2 are MDHEN and SYDVKM. V lost 5 bases and J lost 6, with 10 bases in between. This CDR3 has 13 residues. CDR3 amino acids: CASSPSLPGELFF. The CDR3 nucleotides read TGTGCCAGCAGTCCTAGCCTCCCCGGGGAGCTGTTTTTT. Using reference TRBV28 and TRBJ2-2 for the parts outside the CDR3, the full variable domain is DVKVTQSSRYLVKRTGEKVFLECVQDMDHENMFWYRQDPGLGLRLIYFSYDVKMKEKGDIPEGYSVSREKKERFSLILESASTNQTSMYLCASSPSLPGELFFGEGSRLTVL.